This T cell receptor (beta chain) was sequenced during a study of shared clonotypes between healthy human individuals. Study-level background: Donor composition was a couple of women and three men, aged 18 to 49. The study's findings and limits: Expectations were that clonotype sharing among donors would be affected by sequencing depth. As a rule, naive subsets had a larger estimated richness than memory subsets.

Concerning this clone itself: Its antigen remains unidentified.

Between the trimmed V and J ends, which lost 2 bases and 2 bases, there was a span of 9 bases. The CDR3 is 15 amino acids. CDR1 SNHLY and CDR2 FYNNEI come from the germline V gene. Profiling relied on immunoSEQ multiplex PCR, and the TCRdb table lists in-frame clones only, not all of them. Found here are around 1 million clones, roughly 72% of them singletons; the top ten hold over 1.3%. This TCR derives from a man between 18 and 35 years old in good health. The sample taken for sequencing was memory CD4+ T cells sorted from blood. Noted subset: CD45RA-negative fraction. The chain uses TRBV2 and TRBJ1-4, with D perhaps TRBD1 (6 bases). The CDR3 DNA follows: TGTGCCAGCAGTGAACGAAGGGGGACTAATGAAAAACTGTTTTTT. The encoded protein is CASSERRGTNEKLFF.